Below, 32 T cell receptor beta chains from the same sample are listed, as sequenced in a study of CD8+ T cells in alopecia areata. Regarding treatment: oral pan-JAK inhibitor, 5-10 mg twice daily. RNA, once extracted, was reverse transcribed into cDNA for use as the sequencing template. The repertoire was sequenced with immunoSEQ multiplex PCR; TCRdb's copy has only in-frame clones and lacks some. The repertoire holds some 150,000 clones, with 50% to 75% as singletons. The material sequenced was CD4+ T cells sorted from blood, taken at approximately week 60, from a patient treated with tofacitinib. The receptors come from a human donor with alopecia areata.

The chain uses TRBV29-1 and TRBJ1-4; TRBD1 aligns across 7 bases. Germline V gene lookup returns CDR1 SQVTM and CDR2 ANQGSEA. V lost 7 bases and J lost 8; bases outside the gene matches: 10. The CDR3 length is 13 residues. For the CDR3, the DNA is TGCAGCGCTCGGACAGGTCGGAAGGAAAAACTGTTTTTT. It is translated as CSARTGRKEKLFF.

The chain joins TRBV25-1 to TRBJ2-6; 8 bases match TRBD1. Germline CDR1 reads MGHDK; CDR2 reads SYGVNS. The ends lost 4 bases at V and 2 bases at J; junction bases unmatched: 4. The CDR3 runs to 16 residues. CDR3 in amino acids: CASSGDRNPGANVLTF. The DNA for the CDR3 is TGTGCCAGCAGTGGGGACAGGAACCCTGGGGCCAACGTCCTGACTTTC. The whole variable domain, remainder taken from reference TRBV25-1 and TRBJ2-6, is EADIYQTPRYLVIGTGKKITLECSQTMGHDKMYWYQQDPGMELHLIHYSYGVNSTEKGDLSSESTVSRIRTEHFPLTLESARPSHTSQYLCASSGDRNPGANVLTFGAGSRLTVL.

The gene calls are TRBV19 and TRBJ2-5, with TRBD1 as a possible D gene (6 bases). V was trimmed by 3 bases and J by 3 bases, leaving 11 bases between them. This CDR3 has 14 residues. Germline V gene sequence: CDR1 LNHDA, CDR2 SQIVND (reference sequence). The CDR3 loop is CASSISGDKETQYF. The CDR3 region has the DNA TGTGCCAGTAGTATTAGTGGGGACAAAGAGACCCAGTACTTC.

The table lists this clone with a count of one. The gene calls are TRBV29-1 and TRBJ1-2; tentatively, D is TRBD1 (6 bases). The germline V gene has CDR1 SQVTM and CDR2 ANQGSEA. The V end lost 6 bases, the J end lost 6 bases, and 14 bases lay between the germline ends. This CDR3 has 12 amino acids. CDR3 loop: CSVRNRVDGYTF. The CDR3 nucleotides are TGCAGCGTCAGGAACAGGGTGGATGGCTACACCTTC. The complete variable domain, with remaining parts taken from reference TRBV29-1 and TRBJ1-2, reads SAVISQKPSRDICQRGTSLTIQCQVDSQVTMMFWYRQQPGQSLTLIATANQGSEATYESGFVIDKFPISRPNLTFSTLTVSNMSPEDSSIYLCSVRNRVDGYTFGSGTRLTVV.

This clone has a single count. Relative to the germline gene, one junction end is altered; a read error may explain this. CDR3 nucleotide sequence: TGCAGTGCTTCCGGGGACAACGTCCTGACTTTC. Translated, it gives CSASGDNVLTF. The genes are TRBV20-1 and TRBJ2-6, with D perhaps TRBD2 (5 bases). The V gene's germline CDR1 is DFQATT and CDR2 SNEGSKA (reference sequence). The CDR3 runs to 11 residues.

A few counts support this clone. The V and J genes are TRBV7-9 and TRBJ1-2; D ambiguous. CDR1 and CDR2 (germline): SEHNR, FQNEAQ (reference sequence). This CDR3 is built from 15 residues. V was pared by 4 bases and J by 6 bases, with 18 bases between. The CDR3 DNA reads TGTGCCAGCAGCTCGAGCGAGGCTTTTTTTCATGGCTACACCTTC. As protein: CASSSSEAFFHGYTF.

This chain connects TRBV29-1 to TRBJ1-6; 9 bases map to TRBD1. V lost 4 bases, J lost 8 bases, and 3 bases stayed unmatched. The CDR3 is 13 residues long. Germline V gives CDR1 SQVTM, CDR2 ANQGSEA. The CDR3 sequence: CSVGTGVDSPLHF. In DNA form, the CDR3 reads TGCAGCGTTGGGACAGGGGTTGATTCACCCCTCCACTTT.

This clone was picked up a small number of times. This chain links TRBV30 with TRBJ1-6; D is perhaps TRBD1 (5 bases). This CDR3 spans 13 amino acids. Per germline, CDR1 GTSNPN and CDR2 SVGIG (reference sequence). V was trimmed by 4 bases and J by 10 bases, leaving 14 bases between them. CDR3 sequence reads: CAWTLGEYSPLHF. As DNA, the CDR3 is TGTGCCTGGACTCTAGGGGAATACTCACCCCTCCACTTT. The whole variable domain, remainder taken from reference TRBV30 and TRBJ1-6, is SQTIHQWPATLVQPVGSPLSLECTVEGTSNPNLYWYRQAAGRGLQLLFYSVGIGQISSEVPQNLSASRPQDRQFILSSKKLLLSDSGFYLCAWTLGEYSPLHFGNGTRLTVT.

J is TRBJ1-1 and V is TRBV29-1; D unresolved. The CDR3 runs 15 residues. Trimming shortened V by 0 bases and J by 2 bases, and 13 bases separated the two germline ends. Germline CDR1 reads SQVTM; CDR2 reads ANQGSEA. The DNA for the CDR3 is TGCAGCGTTGAAGACCGCTGGCGAGTAAACACTGAAGCTTTCTTT. It translates to CSVEDRWRVNTEAFF.

The chain combines TRBV9 with TRBJ2-3, with D perhaps TRBD2 (5 bases). The germline V and J ends were trimmed by 2 bases and 2 bases, with 6 bases remaining between them. The CDR3 sequence is 13 residues long. The germline V gene has CDR1 SGDLS and CDR2 YYNGEE. The CDR3: CASSVLATDTQYF. For the CDR3, the DNA is TGTGCCAGCAGCGTCCTAGCCACAGATACGCAGTATTTT.

The chain links TRBV29-1 to TRBJ2-5; the D gene is possibly TRBD2 (5 bases). Trimming pared 5 bases from V and 5 bases from J, leaving 12 bases between. The CDR3 has 12 amino acids. Germline V gene lookup returns CDR1 SQVTM and CDR2 ANQGSEA. As DNA, the CDR3 is TGCAGCGTTTGGACTCATCCCGAGACCCAGTACTTC. Translation: CSVWTHPETQYF.

This clone was counted a single time. V usage is TRBV6-1 and J usage is TRBJ2-5; tentatively, D is TRBD2 (7 bases). Looked up from germline, CDR1 is MNHNS and CDR2 is SASEGT. V was cut by 5 bases and J by 5 bases, with 15 bases left in between. The CDR3 loop spans 14 amino acids. The chain's CDR3 is CASSLGGAIETQYF. CDR3 DNA sequence: TGTGCCAGCAGTCTGGGGGGGGCGATTGAGACCCAGTACTTC.

CDR3: CASTQWGGQYF. DNA of the CDR3: TGTGCCAGCACCCAATGGGGCGGGCAGTATTTT. The chain has TRBV28 and TRBJ2-3; D is possibly TRBD1 (5 bases). The CDR3 extends over 11 amino acids. CDR1 is MDHEN and CDR2 is SYDVKM in the germline V gene. V lost 7 bases and J 11 bases, leaving 13 bases between the germline ends.

Only a few counts were recorded for this clone. This chain links TRBV5-1 with TRBJ2-3; D unclear. This CDR3 region has 14 residues. The V end lost 4 bases, the J end lost 2 bases, and 11 bases lay between the germline ends. Germline lookup yields CDR1 SGHRS and CDR2 YFSETQ. The CDR3 coding sequence is TGCGCCAGCAGCCCGTTCGAGGCCACAGATACGCAGTATTTT. Translating it yields CASSPFEATDTQYF.

The chain has TRBV19 and TRBJ2-7; possibly TRBD2 for D (5 bases). V was trimmed by 2 bases and J by 4 bases, leaving 9 bases between them. Germline-derived CDR1 and CDR2 are LNHDA and SQIVND (reference sequence). The length of the CDR3 is 13 residues. CDR3 nucleotide sequence: TGTGCCAGTAGTATACGAGAGGGATACGAGCAGTACTTC. Amino acid sequence: CASSIREGYEQYF.

This chain connects TRBV30 to TRBJ1-1; possibly TRBD1 for D (6 bases). Germline loops: CDR1 GTSNPN, CDR2 SVGIG (reference sequence). Trimming removed 1 base at V and 5 bases at J, with 17 bases between. CDR3 length: 15 residues. The CDR3 DNA sequence: TGTGCCTGGAGTGCGGCCGCCTCGGGGGCGACTGAAGCTTTCTTT. Translated: CAWSAAASGATEAFF.

This clone has more than one count but fewer than ten. This rearrangement joins TRBV5-6 to TRBJ1-1, with D possibly matching TRBD1 (6 bases). CDR3 length: 15 residues. Germline V gives CDR1 SGHDT, CDR2 YYEEEE. V lost 0 bases and J lost 1, with 10 bases in between. The CDR3: CASSLARGRNTEAFF. Written as DNA, the CDR3 is TGTGCCAGCAGCTTGGCCAGGGGTCGGAACACTGAAGCTTTCTTT.

This chain links TRBV5-6 with TRBJ2-5; D is possibly TRBD2 (6 bases). CDR1 is SGHDT, CDR2 YYEEEE, per germline. The CDR3 runs to 14 residues. The V end was cut by 6 bases, the J end by 2 bases, with 14 bases between. This chain's CDR3 is CASNPGTLQETQYF. Written as DNA, the CDR3 is TGTGCCAGCAACCCGGGGACTTTACAAGAGACCCAGTACTTC.

This clone occurred once. The chain uses TRBV6-1 and TRBJ1-5; TRBD1 matches 7 bases. Germline V gene data show CDR1 as MNHNS and CDR2 as SASEGT. V shed 8 bases, J shed 1 base, and the junction held 2 bases outside the gene matches. This CDR3 contains 13 residues. DNA for the CDR3: TGTGCCAGCGTGGACAGGAGCAATCAGCCCCAGCATTTT. This codes for CASVDRSNQPQHF.

The rearrangement uses TRBV6-5 and TRBJ1-2; D gene uncertain. Germline CDR1 and CDR2: MNHEY and SVGAGI. Trimming took 5 bases from V and 7 from J, leaving 17 bases between them. This CDR3 region has 14 residues. The DNA for the CDR3 is TGTGCCAGCAGTACGAGTGGAGGGCGCCCTGGCTACACCTTC. Amino acids: CASSTSGGRPGYTF.

The chain links TRBV7-9 to TRBJ2-6; D not certain. V was shortened by 5 bases and J by 0 bases, with 20 bases between the two germline ends. This CDR3 spans 19 amino acids. Germline-derived CDR1 and CDR2 are SEHNR and FQNEAQ (reference sequence). The CDR3 loop is CASSPNPAPRPSGANVLTF. The CDR3 DNA sequence: TGTGCCAGCAGCCCAAATCCCGCACCAAGGCCCTCTGGGGCCAACGTCCTGACTTTC.

This rearrangement joins TRBV18 to TRBJ2-3; TRBD2 matches 8 bases. The ends lost 1 base at V and 5 bases at J; junction bases unmatched: 5. Germline V gene sequence: CDR1 KGHSH, CDR2 LQKENI. The CDR3 is 15 amino acids. In DNA, the CDR3 is TGTGCCAGCTCACCACTGGGACTAGGCGAAGATACGCAGTATTTT. This gives the protein CASSPLGLGEDTQYF.

The rearrangement uses TRBV19 and TRBJ2-2, with TRBD1 as a possible D gene (6 bases). The CDR3 consists of 13 residues. Trimming cost V 9 bases and J 5 bases, with 13 bases left between them. CDR1 and CDR2 (germline): LNHDA, SQIVND (reference sequence). The CDR3 here is CASNLQGTGELFF. The CDR3 nucleotides read TGTGCCAGCAATTTACAGGGAACCGGGGAGCTGTTTTTT. Using reference TRBV19 and TRBJ2-2 for the parts outside the CDR3, the full variable domain is DGGITQSPKYLFRKEGQNVTLSCEQNLNHDAMYWYRQDPGQGLRLIYYSQIVNDFQKGDIAEGYSVSREKKESFPLTVTSAQKNPTAFYLCASNLQGTGELFFGEGSRLTVL.

J is TRBJ2-6 and V is TRBV7-2; D gene unclear. Germline lookup yields CDR1 SGHTA and CDR2 FQGNSA. The CDR3 has 15 amino acids. V was cut by 3 bases and J by 0 bases, with 6 bases left in between. CDR3 in amino acids: CASSFDNSGANVLTF. The CDR3 DNA sequence: TGTGCCAGCAGCTTCGACAACTCTGGGGCCAACGTCCTGACTTTC.

The gene calls are TRBV18 and TRBJ2-1; D is perhaps TRBD1 (5 bases). Deletions cut 3 bases from V and 8 bases from J, with 11 bases between. CDR1 is KGHSH, CDR2 LQKENI, per germline. The CDR3 extends over 13 amino acids. DNA of the CDR3: TGTGCCAGCTCACCGGGGTCACAGGATGAGCAGTTCTTC. Translation: CASSPGSQDEQFF.

In nucleotides, the CDR3 is TGTGCCAGCAGCTTGGGGTCAGGGGTTCTCGAGCAGTACTTC. Protein: CASSLGSGVLEQYF. The chain combines TRBV5-6 with TRBJ2-7, with D possibly TRBD1 on 6 matching bases. Germline CDR1 SGHDT, CDR2 YYEEEE. V was cut by 0 bases and J by 6 bases, with 13 bases left in between. The CDR3 extends over 14 amino acids.

The V and J genes are TRBV6-5 and TRBJ1-2; 7 nucleotides match TRBD1. Losses at the gene ends were 6 bases for V and 6 bases for J; bases not matched to a gene: 7. The germline V gene has CDR1 MNHEY and CDR2 SVGAGI. The CDR3 contains 13 residues. CDR3 amino acids: CASSPTGLDGYTF. CDR3 DNA sequence: TGTGCCAGCAGCCCGACAGGGTTGGATGGCTACACCTTC.

The table lists this clone with a few counts. The chain's CDR3 is CSVSGGQGANGYTF. The CDR3 DNA follows: TGCAGCGTCTCGGGAGGACAGGGGGCAAATGGCTACACCTTC. The chain links TRBV29-1 to TRBJ1-2, with 11 positions matching TRBD1. There are 14 residues in the CDR3. V lost 6 bases and J lost 6; bases outside the gene matches: 9. The V gene's germline CDR1 is SQVTM and CDR2 ANQGSEA. Looking up the rest from reference TRBV29-1 and TRBJ1-2 gives the full variable domain: SAVISQKPSRDICQRGTSLTIQCQVDSQVTMMFWYRQQPGQSLTLIATANQGSEATYESGFVIDKFPISRPNLTFSTLTVSNMSPEDSSIYLCSVSGGQGANGYTFGSGTRLTVV.

This chain connects TRBV7-2 to TRBJ2-5; 8 bases map to TRBD2. Unmatched junction bases numbered 4, after V lost 1 base and J lost 6 bases. The CDR3 spans 14 residues. CDR1 and CDR2 (germline): SGHTA, FQGNSA. CDR3 in amino acids: CASSLGLAGQTQYF. The DNA of the CDR3 is TGTGCCAGCAGCTTAGGGCTAGCGGGCCAGACCCAGTACTTC.

The V call is TRBV10-3, the J call TRBJ2-3; unclear D gene. From germline, CDR1 is ENHRY and CDR2 SYGVKD. The V end was cut by 3 bases, the J end by 4 bases, with 5 bases between. The CDR3 is 12 residues long. CDR3 sequence (DNA): TGTGCCATCAGTGATTGGGCAGATACGCAGTATTTT. Encoded protein: CAISDWADTQYF.

V gene TRBV11-2 combines with J gene TRBJ2-3, with 8 bases identical to TRBD2. CDR1 SGHAT and CDR2 FQNNGV come from the germline V gene. Trimming took 5 bases from V and 5 from J; bases not matched to a gene: 3. The CDR3 is 13 amino acids. CDR3 DNA sequence: TGTGCCAGCAGCCGGACTAGCCAAGATACGCAGTATTTT. This translates into CASSRTSQDTQYF.

This clone was counted a few times. In nucleotides, the CDR3 is TGTGCCAGCAGCTTAACCAGAACCTACTACGAGCAGTACTTC. As protein: CASSLTRTYYEQYF. The chain carries TRBV7-8 and TRBJ2-7; unclear D gene. This CDR3 has 14 amino acids. V shed 2 bases and J shed 3 bases, with 11 bases lying between them. CDR1 is SGHVS and CDR2 is FQNEAQ in the germline V gene.